This TCR beta chain was identified during a study of blood T cell repertoires in COVID-19. At the level of the study: Sites across the United States, Italy and Spain contributed samples from acute and convalescent COVID-19.

Profiled with immunoSEQ multiplex PCR; TCRdb holds only in-frame clones, not every one. The data hold about 300,000 clones, with approximately 93% observed a single time. The ends lost 7 bases at V and 6 bases at J; junction bases unmatched: 13. Looked up from germline, CDR1 is MGHDK and CDR2 is SYGVNS. This CDR3 comprises 15 residues. What was sequenced was peripheral blood. The origin of this receptor is a woman aged 25 to 39 with COVID-19, enrolled during active disease. The chain links TRBV25-1 to TRBJ2-7; TRBD1 aligns across 9 bases. The CDR3 region has the DNA TGTGCCAGCACTCTATCGACAGGGGGGGTTTCCGAGCAGTACTTC. Residues: CASTLSTGGVSEQYF.